This is a list of T cell receptor beta chains from one sample in a study of CD8 T cells in Susac syndrome. TCRdb itself ran the immunoSEQ multiplex PCR reads through MiXCR, one entry per CDR3 protein. The sample records 250,000 to 300,000 distinct CDR3 sequences, over 75% being singletons. Sequenced material: CD8+ T cells from PBMCs. The origin of the receptors is a human donor with multiple sclerosis. Both conserved end residues are part of each CDR3. The order of the fields is CDR3 length, J gene, clone size, V gene, D gene, CDR3 DNA, CDR3 protein. The D gene is left open where the match is weak. A clone size is listed for some rows: how often the clone was seen (once, few, many), or a class if it is expanded.

>15|TRBJ2-3|-|TRBV5-6|-
TGTGCCAGCAGCTTGGTTAGGGCTGAGACAGATACGCAGTATTTT
CASSLVRAETDTQYF
>14|TRBJ1-2|-|TRBV24-1|-
TGTGCCACCAGTGAACCCGGTTTCAACTATGGCTACACCTTC
CATSEPGFNYGYTF
>14|TRBJ1-2|-|TRBV14|-
TGTGCCAGCAGCCAAGATAGGGCGGACTATGGCTACACCTTC
CASSQDRADYGYTF
>15|TRBJ1-4|-|TRBV27|-
TGTGCCAGCAGTTCCACCCCGGACGGGGGAGGAAAACTGTTTTTT
CASSSTPDGGGKLFF
>15|TRBJ1-2|-|TRBV4-3|-
TGCGCCAGCAGCCCCAGAGAGGGGGGAGTTGATGGCTACACCTTC
CASSPREGGVDGYTF
>15|TRBJ1-2|once|TRBV20-1|-
TGCAGTGCTAGAGGGATATCGGGGGTACGCTATGGCTACACCTTC
CSARGISGVRYGYTF
>15|TRBJ2-7|-|TRBV2|TRBD2
TGTGCCACACTTACCGGGACTAGCGTATTCAACGAGCAGTACTTC
CATLTGTSVFNEQYF
>11|TRBJ2-7|-|TRBV7-9|-
TGTGCCAGCAGCTTAGAAAACGAGCAGTACTTC
CASSLENEQYF
>13|TRBJ1-1|once|TRBV25-1|TRBD1
TGTGCCAGCAGGACAGGGGTTAGCACTGAAGCTTTCTTT
CASRTGVSTEAFF
>14|TRBJ2-2|-|TRBV7-3|-
TGTGCCAGCAGCTTGAGCAGTAACACCGGGGAGCTGTTTTTT
CASSLSSNTGELFF
>14|TRBJ2-3|-|TRBV20-1|-
TGCAGTGCTAGTAGGCGAGAAGGGACAGATACGCAGTATTTT
CSASRREGTDTQYF
>16|TRBJ2-1|-|TRBV2|TRBD2
TGTGCCAGCAGCCCACTAGCGGGAGCCCCTGGGGGGGAGCAGTTCTTC
CASSPLAGAPGGEQFF
>15|TRBJ2-7|few|TRBV6-6|TRBD2
TGTGCCAGCAGTTACGACCCTCAACTAGCGCCCGAGCAGTACTTC
CASSYDPQLAPEQYF
>17|TRBJ1-6|-|TRBV3-1|TRBD1
TGTGCCAGCAGCCAATGCCCAGGGGACAGATGTAATTCACCCCTCCACTTT
CASSQCPGDRCNSPLHF
>15|TRBJ2-7|-|TRBV20-1|TRBD2
TGCAGTGCCACCGATCTCGGGGGGAATACCTACGAGCAGTACTTC
CSATDLGGNTYEQYF
>14|TRBJ2-7|-|TRBV10-3|-
TGTGCCATCACCGATTCGGACAGCTCCTACGAGCAGTACTTC
CAITDSDSSYEQYF
>16|TRBJ2-7|-|TRBV4-1|-
TGCGCCAGCAGCCAAGATCGGGGCGGGTTCTCCTACGAGCAGTACTTC
CASSQDRGGFSYEQYF
>15|TRBJ2-1|-|TRBV4-3|TRBD2
TGCGCCAGCAGCCAAAGGACTAGCGTGATCAATGAGCAGTTCTTC
CASSQRTSVINEQFF
>15|TRBJ2-5|-|TRBV20-1|TRBD2
TGCAGTGCCTCAACTAGCGGGAGGGCCGAAGAGACCCAGTACTTC
CSASTSGRAEETQYF
>16|TRBJ2-2|-|TRBV6-1|TRBD2
TGTGCCACCCGGACTAGCCTTAATACGAACACCGGGGAGCTGTTTTTT
CATRTSLNTNTGELFF
>12|TRBJ2-1|-|TRBV7-9|-
TGTGCCAGCAGCCCGGAGATATGGGAGCAGTTCTTC
CASSPEIWEQFF
>14|TRBJ1-1|-|TRBV12-5|-
TGTGCTAGTGGTTTCGATCCACGGGGCACTGAAGCTTTCTTT
CASGFDPRGTEAFF
>13|TRBJ2-5|-|TRBV9|TRBD1
TGTGCCAGCAGCGTAGCCCCCGGACAGGCCCAGTACTTC
CASSVAPGQAQYF
>16|TRBJ2-2|-|TRBV28|-
TGTGCCAGCAGGGGGGGGGCCCGGAGAAACACCGGGGAGCTGTTTTTT
CASRGGARRNTGELFF
>16|TRBJ2-3|once|TRBV21-1|-
TGTGCCAGCAGCAAAGTCCGCGTAAAGGGCACAGATACGCAGTATTTT
CASSKVRVKGTDTQYF
>13|TRBJ2-7|-|TRBV28|-
TGTGCCAGCAGTAATAACGGGCGGGACGAGCAGTACTTC
CASSNNGRDEQYF
>14|TRBJ2-3|once|TRBV6-4|-
TGTGCCAGCAGTGTGGAATATGGCACAGATACGCAGTATTTT
CASSVEYGTDTQYF
>15|TRBJ2-1|-|TRBV6-1|-
TGTGCCAGCAGTGCCAGAATAGACACGCCGGATGAGCAGTTCTTC
CASSARIDTPDEQFF
>15|TRBJ1-1|-|TRBV6-6|-
TGTGCCAGCAGTTCCGGTCAGGGTAGGGACACTGAAGCTTTCTTT
CASSSGQGRDTEAFF
>18|TRBJ2-7|-|TRBV20-1|TRBD2
TGCAGTGCTAGGGTTTCTAGCGGGGCTACGTACCTCTCCTACGAGCAGTACTTC
CSARVSSGATYLSYEQYF
>14|TRBJ2-3|-|TRBV7-6|-
TGTGCCAGCAGCCAGAACGAGGCGACAGATACGCAGTATTTT
CASSQNEATDTQYF
>15|TRBJ2-3|-|TRBV7-8|TRBD1
TGTGCCAGCAGACCACAGGGGTATACTACAGATACGCAGTATTTT
CASRPQGYTTDTQYF
>14|TRBJ2-7|-|TRBV2|TRBD2
TGTGCCACCGCAGAGAGCGGGGCCGGGTACGAGCAGTACTTC
CATAESGAGYEQYF
>15|TRBJ2-1|-|TRBV9|-
TGTGCCAGCAGCGTAGAAGGGAAGCCTTACAATGAGCAGTTCTTC
CASSVEGKPYNEQFF
>14|TRBJ2-7|-|TRBV5-4|TRBD2
TGTGCCAGCAGCTTGTCCGGGACTAGTAACGAGCAGTACTTC
CASSLSGTSNEQYF
>16|TRBJ1-1|-|TRBV5-8|-
TGTGCCAGCAGCTACGCCTCAGGAAGGTTGGACACTGAAGCTTTCTTT
CASSYASGRLDTEAFF
>14|TRBJ2-1|once|TRBV7-7|-
TGTGCTAGCAGCTTAGGGGCAGGGTATCCTGAGCAGTTCTTC
CASSLGAGYPEQFF
>13|TRBJ2-3|-|TRBV14|-
TGTGCCAGCAAACTGACGGGGGCCGATACGCAGTATTTT
CASKLTGADTQYF
>15|TRBJ2-2|-|TRBV6-4|-
-
CASSVRFGEYGELFF
>15|TRBJ1-6|-|TRBV5-5|TRBD1
TGTGCCAGCAGCCAAACCGGGACAGGGGATTCACCCCTCCACTTT
CASSQTGTGDSPLHF
>12|TRBJ2-1|-|TRBV29-1|-
TGCAGCGTTGAGGAGGGGGCCGATGAGCAGTTCTTC
CSVEEGADEQFF
>14|TRBJ2-2|-|TRBV28|-
TGTGCCAGCAGTTTATTCAGAGACACCGGGGAGCTGTTTTTT
CASSLFRDTGELFF
>14|TRBJ1-2|-|TRBV28|TRBD1
TGTGCCAGCAGTTGGGAGGAGGGGGCGCGTGGCTACACCTTC
CASSWEEGARGYTF
>15|TRBJ2-3|-|TRBV7-3|TRBD2
TGTGCCAGCAGCTTATTTCCGGGGGGGCGAGATACGCAGTATTTT
CASSLFPGGRDTQYF
>15|TRBJ2-7|-|TRBV3-1|TRBD1
TGTGCCAGCAGCCAAGAGGTGACAGGGTCCTACGAGCAGTACTTC
CASSQEVTGSYEQYF
>15|TRBJ1-6|-|TRBV7-2|TRBD1
TGTGCCAGCAGCGATGGGACAGGCCAGAGCTCACCCCTCCACTTT
CASSDGTGQSSPLHF
>22|TRBJ2-5|-|TRBV7-3|-
TGTGCCAGCAGCTTAGTGCCCTTACTGCGGGGTCCAACTAAATCCTGGGGAGAGACCCAGTACTTC
CASSLVPLLRGPTKSWGETQYF
>15|TRBJ2-1|-|TRBV4-3|TRBD1
TGCGCCAGCAGCCTCCGGGACAGGGGTGACAATGAGCAGTTCTTC
CASSLRDRGDNEQFF
>15|TRBJ2-7|-|TRBV9|TRBD2
TGTGCCAGCAGCGTCGGGACTAGCGGGATCTACGAGCAGTACTTC
CASSVGTSGIYEQYF
>16|TRBJ2-7|-|TRBV25-1|-
TGTGCCAGCAGTGAAAAGGGCAGCCCTACCTCCTACGAGCAGTACTTC
CASSEKGSPTSYEQYF
>15|TRBJ1-5|-|TRBV19|-
TGTGCCAGTAGTATAACAGGGATGGGCAATCAGCCCCAGCATTTT
CASSITGMGNQPQHF
>9|TRBJ1-2|-|TRBV6-5|-
TGTGCCAGCAGCTTAGACTACACCTTC
CASSLDYTF
>11|TRBJ1-2|few|TRBV29-1|TRBD1
TGCAGCCTTTGGGACAGCTATGGCTACACCTTC
CSLWDSYGYTF
>17|TRBJ1-3|-|TRBV28|-
TGTGCCAGCAGTTTCATGGGCGGGATGATCCTCGGAAACACCATATATTTT
CASSFMGGMILGNTIYF
>13|TRBJ2-5|-|TRBV6-1|-
TGTGCCAGCAGGCCGACCCTCCAAGAGACCCAGTACTTC
CASRPTLQETQYF
>14|TRBJ2-1|-|TRBV2|TRBD2
TGTGCCAGCGCCGCGCTAGCGGGAGGAAATGAGCAGTTCTTC
CASAALAGGNEQFF
>16|TRBJ2-5|-|TRBV7-2|TRBD2
TGTGCCAGCAGCTTGGGACTAGCGGGATACCAAGAGACCCAGTACTTC
CASSLGLAGYQETQYF
>14|TRBJ2-7|-|TRBV5-5|-
TGTGCCAGCAGCTTGGGGCTAGGGACGCCCTGGGAGTACTTC
CASSLGLGTPWEYF
>13|TRBJ1-1|-|TRBV29-1|-
TGCAGCGTTCCTCAGGGAAGGAACACTGAAGCTTTCTTT
CSVPQGRNTEAFF
>15|TRBJ1-5|once|TRBV6-6|-
TGTGCCAGCAGTTACTCGATGGGAGGCAATCAGCCCCAGCATTTT
CASSYSMGGNQPQHF